Following are 31 T cell receptor beta chains from one sample sequenced in a study of cytomegalovirus exposure and HLA in healthy donors. The PCR employed 60 Vbeta primers together with 13 Jbeta primers. The table came from immunoSEQ multiplex PCR; TCRdb's copy has only in-frame clones and leaves some out. The sample shows some 190,000 clones, 82% of them seen only once. Sequenced: PBMCs. These receptor sequences come from a middle-aged man in good health and CMV-seronegative.

This clone was counted a few times. V usage is TRBV4-3 and J usage is TRBJ2-2, with D hard to call. Germline V gene lookup returns CDR1 LGHNA and CDR2 YSLEER. V gave up 0 bases and J gave up 3 bases, with 17 bases separating them. The CDR3 contains 18 residues. CDR3 protein: CASSQEPSGRSDTGELFF. In nucleotides, the CDR3 is TGCGCCAGCAGCCAAGAGCCCTCGGGTCGAAGTGACACCGGGGAGCTGTTTTTT.

This chain uses TRBV11-2 with TRBJ1-3, with a tentative D call TRBD1 (6 bases). The germline gives CDR1 SGHAT, CDR2 FQNNGV. The V end lost 1 base, the J end lost 4 bases, and 11 bases lay between the germline ends. This CDR3 has 15 amino acids. The CDR3 protein is CASSLGRGYGNTIYF. DNA for the CDR3: TGTGCCAGCAGCTTAGGTAGGGGGTACGGAAACACCATATATTTT.

The genes are TRBV7-2 and TRBJ1-3; D gene unclear. V shed 3 bases and J shed 1 base, with 7 bases lying between them. The CDR3 is made up of 14 amino acids. Germline lookup yields CDR1 SGHTA and CDR2 FQGNSA. The CDR3 nucleotides are TGTGCCAGCAGCTTCCGTCGTTCTGGAAACACCATATATTTT. Translated: CASSFRRSGNTIYF.

The V call is TRBV6-6, the J call TRBJ1-1, with 8 bases matching TRBD1. Per the germline V gene, CDR1 is MNHNY and CDR2 is SVGAGI (reference sequence). The CDR3 extends over 15 amino acids. The J segment lost 2 bases and the V segment lost 6 bases, leaving 8 bases of the junction unmatched. Here the CDR3 DNA reads TGTGCCAGCAGGCACAACAGGGGGATCAACACTGAAGCTTTCTTT. It is translated as CASRHNRGINTEAFF.

As regards this clone: Germline and junction disagree at one end, which may indicate a read error. The chain is built from TRBV7-7 and TRBJ2-1, with 10 nucleotides matching TRBD2. Germline CDR1 is SSHAT and CDR2 is FNYEAQ (reference sequence). The CDR3 spans 16 residues. CDR3 in amino acids: CASSVNLAGVYNEQFF. The CDR3 DNA follows: TGTGCTAGCAGCGTCAACCTAGCGGGGGTTTACAATGAGCAGTTCTTC.

The chain couples TRBV28 to TRBJ2-7, with TRBD2 identical over 7 bases. V lost 2 bases and J lost 0; bases outside the gene matches: 10. The CDR3 loop spans 17 amino acids. Germline lookup yields CDR1 MDHEN and CDR2 SYDVKM. DNA of the CDR3: TGTGCCAGCAGTTTAATAGGTTTCGGGACTACCTCCTACGAGCAGTACTTC. It yields the protein CASSLIGFGTTSYEQYF.

V is TRBV6-1 and J is TRBJ1-2; D perhaps matches TRBD1 (6 bases). With 9 bases removed from V and 1 base from J, the gap between germline ends came to 12 bases. The germline V gene has CDR1 MNHNS and CDR2 SASEGT. The CDR3 runs 13 residues. CDR3 sequence reads: CASRQDLNYGYTF. In DNA form, the CDR3 reads TGTGCCAGTAGACAGGATCTTAACTATGGCTACACCTTC.

V is TRBV27 and J is TRBJ2-5, with 9 bases identical to TRBD2. Per the germline V gene, CDR1 is MNHEY and CDR2 is SMNVEV (reference sequence). There are 16 residues in the CDR3. J gave up 5 bases and V 5 bases, and 12 bases lay outside the gene matches. The CDR3 DNA sequence: TGTGCCAGCAGTAGGGGCGGGGGGGCAAGAGTCGAGACCCAGTACTTC. Protein: CASSRGGGARVETQYF.

The chain employs TRBV19 and TRBJ1-1, with 8 bases fitting TRBD1. The germline CDR1 and CDR2 sequences are LNHDA and SQIVND (reference sequence). CDR3 size: 14 residues. V shed 7 bases, J shed 1 base, and the junction held 5 bases outside the gene matches. CDR3 sequence reads: CASIPTGENTEAFF. The CDR3 DNA sequence: TGTGCCAGTATACCGACAGGGGAGAACACTGAAGCTTTCTTT.

The V and J genes are TRBV4-3 and TRBJ2-5, with 8 bases that match TRBD1. The CDR3 is 16 amino acids. The J segment lost 3 bases and the V segment lost 2 bases, leaving 8 bases of the junction unmatched. CDR1 is LGHNA, CDR2 YSLEER, per germline. CDR3 sequence reads: CASSQMWTGLKETQYF. CDR3 bases: TGCGCCAGCAGCCAAATGTGGACAGGGCTTAAAGAGACCCAGTACTTC.

This chain links TRBV7-2 with TRBJ2-3, with 10 bases aligning to TRBD2. Germline V gene sequence: CDR1 SGHTA, CDR2 FQGNSA. The CDR3 loop spans 16 amino acids. V shed 2 bases, J shed 4 bases, and the junction held 6 bases outside the gene matches. The DNA of the CDR3 is TGTGCCAGCAGCTTACGGCTAGCGGGAGCGGCAGATACGCAGTATTTT. Protein product: CASSLRLAGAADTQYF.

The CDR3 DNA is TGTGCCAGCAGCCCAGGACAGGGGGCTGATCAGCCCCAGCATTTT. Amino acid sequence: CASSPGQGADQPQHF. The rearrangement links TRBV6-6 to TRBJ1-5; 11 nucleotides line up with TRBD1. The ends lost 6 bases at V and 5 bases at J; junction bases unmatched: 6. This CDR3 comprises 15 residues. Germline assignment: CDR1 MNHNY and CDR2 SVGAGI (reference sequence).

This clone was seen a few times. The chain joins TRBV6-6 to TRBJ1-4; no reliable D call. V gave up 6 bases and J gave up 8 bases, with 7 bases separating them. The CDR3 is 11 amino acids. Germline V CDR1 and CDR2: MNHNY, SVGAGI (reference sequence). In DNA, the CDR3 is TGTGCCAGCAGACTTACCGAAAAACTGTTTTTT. Translation gives CASRLTEKLFF.

At least ten counts were recorded for this clone. Other DNA variants within this sample encode the same CDR3. CDR3 in amino acids: CASSPSGDRGTDTQYF. CDR3 nucleotide sequence: TGTGCCAGCAGCCCATCCGGGGACAGGGGTACAGATACGCAGTATTTT. The V and J genes are TRBV11-2 and TRBJ2-3; 10 bases fit TRBD1. The CDR3 is made up of 16 amino acids. Germline lookup yields CDR1 SGHAT and CDR2 FQNNGV. After removal of 5 bases from V and 3 bases from J, the junction contained 8 bases not matched to a gene.

This chain links TRBV5-5 with TRBJ1-1; D not certain. From germline, CDR1 is SGHKS and CDR2 YYEKEE (reference sequence). The length of the CDR3 is 15 residues. The V end was cut by 0 bases, the J end by 1 base, with 10 bases between. The CDR3 is CASSLVVASNTEAFF. The CDR3 DNA reads TGTGCCAGCAGCTTGGTCGTGGCCTCGAACACTGAAGCTTTCTTT. The full variable domain, completed using reference TRBV5-5 and TRBJ1-1, is DAGVTQSPTHLIKTRGQQVTLRCSPISGHKSVSWYQQVLGQGPQFIFQYYEKEERGRGNFPDRFSARQFPNYSSELNVNALLLGDSALYLCASSLVVASNTEAFFGQGTRLTVV.

This clone has a single count. No conserved phenylalanine or tryptophan is present at the end of the CDR3, so a read error is the likely explanation. The chain has TRBV9 and TRBJ1-1, with D perhaps TRBD1 (5 bases). The CDR3 covers 14 residues. The germline V gene encodes CDR1 SGDLS and CDR2 YYNGEE. With 3 bases removed from V and 7 bases from J, the gap between germline ends came to 16 bases. This CDR3 is CASSAAEGIGEAFS. The DNA of the CDR3 is TGTGCCAGCAGCGCGGCGGAGGGGATCGGTGAAGCTTTCTCT.

The genes are TRBV10-3 and TRBJ2-1; D is perhaps TRBD2 (6 bases). Germline V gene sequence: CDR1 ENHRY, CDR2 SYGVKD. The CDR3 has 13 residues. The V end was cut by 11 bases, the J end by 6 bases, with 17 bases between. The CDR3 nucleotides read TGTGCCGTACGGGAGACGGGCGTCAATGAGCAGTTCTTC. Residues: CAVRETGVNEQFF.

The rearrangement uses TRBV5-6 and TRBJ2-1; TRBD2 agrees at 7 bases. Per germline, CDR1 SGHDT and CDR2 YYEEEE. V was pared by 4 bases and J by 7 bases, with 14 bases of the junction left unmatched. CDR3 length: 16 residues. In nucleotides, the CDR3 is TGTGCCAGCAGCCCGGGACTACGAAACTCGGGAAATGAGCAGTTCTTC. It encodes CASSPGLRNSGNEQFF.

V is TRBV7-6 and J is TRBJ2-6; possible D gene TRBD1, 6 bases. The CDR3 loop spans 20 amino acids. From germline, CDR1 is SGHVS and CDR2 FNYEAQ. The V end was cut by 4 bases, the J end by 1 base, with 23 bases between. The CDR3 DNA sequence: TGTGCCAGCAGCTCGTATTTGACAGGCCTTGGCGGGTCTGGGGCCAACGTCCTGACTTTC. Translated: CASSSYLTGLGGSGANVLTF. The whole variable domain, remainder taken from reference TRBV7-6 and TRBJ2-6, is GAGVSQSPRYKVTKRGQDVALRCDPISGHVSLYWYRQALGQGPEFLTYFNYEAQQDKSGLPNDRFSAERPEGSISTLTIQRTEQRDSAMYRCASSSYLTGLGGSGANVLTFGAGSRLTVL.

The chain combines TRBV4-3 with TRBJ1-6; D gene uncertain. Germline-derived CDR1 and CDR2 are LGHNA and YSLEER. The CDR3 has 17 residues. V gave up 0 bases and J gave up 0 bases, with 9 bases separating them. CDR3 nucleotide sequence: TGCGCCAGCAGCCAAGAGTGGCAGGACTCCTATAATTCACCCCTCCACTTT. Translation gives CASSQEWQDSYNSPLHF.

This chain links TRBV9 with TRBJ2-5; 12 bases are a match to TRBD2. CDR3 length: 17 amino acids. The junction had 7 bases not matched to a gene; V was cut back by 0 bases and J by 4 bases. CDR1 SGDLS and CDR2 YYNGEE come from the germline V gene. The CDR3 nucleotides read TGTGCCAGCAGCGTAGGTCCAGGACTAGCGGGGATAGAGACCCAGTACTTC. Residues: CASSVGPGLAGIETQYF.

The CDR3 spells CASSSSGTSGSRAYEQYF. CDR3 DNA sequence: TGTGCCAGCAGCTCCAGCGGGACTAGCGGGAGCAGGGCCTACGAGCAGTACTTC. The genes are TRBV7-2 and TRBJ2-7; 14 bases align to TRBD2. V shed 4 bases and J 2 bases; nucleotides not matched to a gene: 10. The V gene's germline CDR1 is SGHTA and CDR2 FQGNSA. The CDR3 totals 18 residues. Full variable domain (rest looked up from reference TRBV7-2 and TRBJ2-7): GAGVSQSPSNKVTEKGKDVELRCDPISGHTALYWYRQSLGQGLEFLIYFQGNSAPDKSGLPSDRFSAERTGGSVSTLTIQRTQQEDSAVYLCASSSSGTSGSRAYEQYFGPGTRLTVT.

This sequence joins TRBV18 and TRBJ2-2, with 8 bases that match TRBD1. Germline CDR1 is KGHSH and CDR2 is LQKENI. J was trimmed by 1 base and V by 4 bases; bases with no gene match: 2. The CDR3 loop spans 15 amino acids. For the CDR3, the DNA is TGTGCCAGCTCACTGGGACAGGTGAACACCGGGGAGCTGTTTTTT. This sequence encodes CASSLGQVNTGELFF.

The rearrangement joins TRBV2 to TRBJ1-2, with 9 bases fitting TRBD1. V lost 5 bases to trimming and J lost 6 bases; unmatched junction nucleotides: 4. In germline, CDR1 is SNHLY, CDR2 FYNNEI. This CDR3 contains 13 residues. As DNA, the CDR3 is TGTGCCAGCAGTTTTCGGACAGGGGATGGCTACACCTTC. It encodes CASSFRTGDGYTF.

The chain combines TRBV5-6 with TRBJ1-3; 7 bases line up with TRBD1. The V and J ends lost 7 bases and 7 bases, in that order; junction bases with no gene match: 11. Per the germline V gene, CDR1 is SGHDT and CDR2 is YYEEEE. This CDR3 spans 14 amino acids. The CDR3 DNA reads TGTGCCAGCCAGGACAGGTGGGGGAGGAACACCATATATTTT. Its translation: CASQDRWGRNTIYF. Filled out from reference TRBV5-6 and TRBJ1-3, the complete variable domain reads DAGVTQSPTHLIKTRGQQVTLRCSPKSGHDTVSWYQQALGQGPQFIFQYYEEEERQRGNFPDRFSGHQFPNYSSELNVNALLLGDSALYLCASQDRWGRNTIYFGEGSWLTVV.

V is TRBV7-3 and J is TRBJ1-1, with D perhaps matching TRBD1 (6 bases). The germline CDR1 and CDR2 sequences are SGHTA and FQGTGA. The CDR3 extends over 17 amino acids. V lost 3 bases to trimming and J lost 1 base, with 18 bases between them. CDR3 bases: TGTGCCAGCAGCTTTAATGCCCCCCCGACAGGGAACACTGAAGCTTTCTTT. Translated, it gives CASSFNAPPTGNTEAFF.

V is TRBV7-9 and J is TRBJ2-7, with 7 bases that match TRBD2. Per germline, CDR1 SEHNR and CDR2 FQNEAQ (reference sequence). The ends lost 5 bases at V and 1 base at J; junction bases unmatched: 5. This CDR3 region has 14 residues. This chain's CDR3 is CASSPVGGSYEQYF. CDR3 sequence (DNA): TGTGCCAGCAGCCCAGTCGGGGGGTCCTACGAGCAGTACTTC.

The chain has TRBV6-1 and TRBJ2-5, with 15 bases matching TRBD2. Germline values: CDR1 MNHNS, CDR2 SASEGT. J gave up 5 bases and V 4 bases, and 14 bases lay outside the gene matches. The CDR3 has 19 amino acids. The DNA for the CDR3 is TGTGCCAGCAGTGCACTATTCGGGACTAGCGGGAGGAGTGTGGAGACCCAGTACTTC. It is translated as CASSALFGTSGRSVETQYF.

The V gene is TRBV29-1, the J gene TRBJ2-2, with D maybe TRBD1 (5 bases). Germline CDR1 and CDR2: SQVTM and ANQGSEA. The CDR3 loop spans 12 amino acids. Between the trimmed V and J ends, which lost 7 bases and 1 base, there was a span of 7 bases. CDR3: CSAGQNTGELFF. The CDR3 nucleotides read TGCAGCGCAGGACAGAACACCGGGGAGCTGTTTTTT.

This rearrangement joins TRBV6-5 to TRBJ2-5, with 7 bases lining up with TRBD2. This CDR3 has 14 residues. The junction had 2 bases not matched to a gene; V was cut back by 0 bases and J by 4 bases. Per germline, CDR1 MNHEY and CDR2 SVGAGI. CDR3 residues: CASSYSGLLETQYF. CDR3 coding DNA: TGTGCCAGCAGTTACTCGGGACTACTAGAGACCCAGTACTTC.

The CDR3 sequence: CATSRPDRVKQPQHF. The CDR3 nucleotides are TGTGCCACCAGCAGACCGGACAGGGTTAAACAGCCCCAGCATTTT. The chain combines TRBV15 with TRBJ1-5; 8 nucleotides match TRBD1. V dropped 2 bases and J dropped 7; count of bases not matched to a gene: 7. This CDR3 comprises 15 residues. Germline assignment: CDR1 LNHNV and CDR2 YYDKDF (reference sequence).